This T cell receptor beta chain was identified in a study of blood T cell repertoires in COVID-19. Here immunoSEQ multiplex PCR was the method, and the copy in TCRdb shows in-frame clones only, minus some. Among about 250,000 clones listed, approximately 85% were seen once. The V segment lost 6 bases and the J segment 4 bases; nucleotides outside the gene matches: 17. Germline V CDR1 and CDR2: MDHEN, SYDVKM. This CDR3 is built from 18 residues. The sequenced sample was peripheral blood. This TCR came from a man in his forties or fifties with COVID-19, enrolled during active disease. The V call is TRBV28, the J call TRBJ1-2, with 10 bases lining up with TRBD1. CDR3 sequence: CASSSDRGILYLSYGYTF. The CDR3 region has the DNA TGTGCCAGCAGCTCGGACAGGGGGATTCTTTACCTCTCCTATGGCTACACCTTC.